The entry below gives a single T cell receptor beta chain sequence along with its context. This clone was seen many times. Its antigen is currently not known. The read ends 3 residues shy of where the CDR3 ends; the end is completed using the germline J gene. These data come from a study of T cell clonality in common variable immunodeficiency (dated by TCRdb to about 2015). CDR1 and CDR2 (SEHNR, FQNEAQ) derive from the germline V gene (reference sequence). Germline trimming amounts to 6 bases on V and 6 bases on J, with 5 as the count of junction bases outside the gene matches. The CDR3 runs 14 amino acids, cysteine and phenylalanine included. Of the CDR3's DNA, 33 bases were read; they are in frame from base 1. For sequencing input, CVID and control samples contributed equivalent amounts of genomic DNA. For every sample, a 60 bp segment covering the rearranged TCRbeta CDR3 region was amplified and then sequenced. The immunoSEQ assay, a bias-corrected multiplex PCR with high-throughput sequencing, was employed for TCRbeta amplification. Per the authors' processing: Every unique nucleotide sequence was considered a clone and was annotated with V, D and J genes, copy number and frequency. Sequences were labeled productive if in frame, and non-productive if out of frame or containing stop codons. As previously described, clonality was computed from Shannon's entropy. Mean CDR3 Kyte-Doolittle hydropathy was derived from the predicted amino acid sequences of productive clones. The R hclust function was used to hierarchically cluster scaled V gene usage with Manhattan distance and complete linkage. Sharing of clones by CDR3 amino acid sequence was evaluated through resampling of 12 repertoires per group over 100 rounds. Repertoires were searched for 70 published EBV-specific and around 240 published CMV-specific TCRbeta sequences. Two CVID samples yielding fewer than 10,000 sequences were excluded from analysis, leaving fewer than 50 CVID repertoires. TCRdb obtained this table from immuneACCESS and retained in-frame rearrangements with V and J assigned. These tables miss some clones; where compared with another copy, unresolved V genes account for less than half of the shortfall, and the remainder is unexplained. D and trimming were read from the DNA, whereas the V and J calls and clone size are those reported in that table. This sample was tabulated with around 39,000 clones, among which there are no singletons. Around 3% of the sample rests with the top ten.

Predominantly Caucasian heritage was noted among both the CVID patients and the healthy controls. Heparinized peripheral whole blood samples of about 4.5 to 9 ml were collected from each donor. Genomic DNA from adults with common variable immune deficiency (CVID) and from healthy adult controls was used for sequencing of TCRbeta CDR3 repertoires. There were around 22 healthy adult volunteers in the control group (around twelve female and some ten male), ranging in age from about 20 to 66 years, with a mean age of around 31. Diluted blood was density-centrifuged over Hypaque 1077 or Ficoll-Paque to isolate peripheral blood mononuclear cells. Genomic DNA was extracted from unsorted mononuclear cells by Qiagen column purification or by a centrifugation-based method. The investigation overall reported the following: It was noted by the authors that sequencing of the repertoires of T cell subpopulations would be needed to clarify the cause of the increased clonality in CVID. Patient heterogeneity within the CVID cohort put limits on correlating repertoire features with clinical complications. Despite equal DNA input, controls averaged about 81,820 unique sequences per sample versus roughly 32,000 in CVID samples. Increased TCRbeta clonality was found in CVID subjects compared with healthy controls (t-test p = 0.018), with the increase being most characteristic of about a third of subjects. Fewer TCRbeta clones were shared among CVID subjects than among healthy controls (p < 0.0001). CVID TCRbeta sequences reportedly showed fewer deletions and N-nucleotide insertions and lacked highly modified clones with 13 or more V deletions.

The clonotype originates from a person aged 18 to 70 in good health. Sequencing used peripheral blood mononuclear cells. This sequence uses TRBV7-9 and TRBJ1-6; 7 bases in between match TRBD1. CDR3 protein: CASSRDSFNSPLHF. The sequenced part of the CDR3 DNA is TGTGCCAGCAGTCGGGACAGCTTTAATTCACCC.